Detailed here is one T cell receptor (beta chain). The record originates from a study of blood T cell repertoires in COVID-19. Study-level information: PBMCs, B-cell-depleted T cells, or T cells provided the cDNA or gDNA that made up the material.

In the source study's methods: The assay estimated nucleated cells by amplifying reference gene primers. Here immunoSEQ multiplex PCR was the method, and the copy in TCRdb shows in-frame clones only, minus some. That table supplies the V and J calls and clone size; D and trimming were determined from the DNA. This table has approximately 260,000 clones, 90% appearing once. CDR3 length: 16 residues. Germline V gene sequence: CDR1 LNHDA, CDR2 SQIVND (reference sequence). V lost 3 bases to trimming and J lost 3 bases; unmatched junction nucleotides: 8. Patients at the Seattle site were enrolled during active infection and followed longitudinally.

V and J are TRBV19 and TRBJ1-2, with TRBD1 identical over 9 bases. This receptor was identified in a woman between 55 and 75 years old with COVID-19, enrolled during active disease. Source material: peripheral blood. The CDR3 DNA sequence: TGTGCCAGTAGTATGCCGACAGGGGGAGTGGACTATGGCTACACCTTC. Translation gives CASSMPTGGVDYGYTF.